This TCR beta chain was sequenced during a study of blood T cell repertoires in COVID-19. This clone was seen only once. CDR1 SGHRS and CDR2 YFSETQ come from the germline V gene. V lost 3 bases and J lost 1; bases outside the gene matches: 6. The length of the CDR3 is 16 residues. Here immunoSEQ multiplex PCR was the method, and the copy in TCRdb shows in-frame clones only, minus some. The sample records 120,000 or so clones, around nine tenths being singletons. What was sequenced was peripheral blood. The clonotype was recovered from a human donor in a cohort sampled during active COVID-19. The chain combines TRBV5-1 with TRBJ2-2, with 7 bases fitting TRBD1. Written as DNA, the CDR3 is TGCGCCAGCAGCTACGACAGGGCCTTGAACACCGGGGAGCTGTTTTTT. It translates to CASSYDRALNTGELFF.